The 11 T cell receptor beta chains given below trace back to one sample, sequenced in a study of blood T cell repertoires in COVID-19. Measured with immunoSEQ multiplex PCR; TCRdb has only the in-frame clones, and not every one. Among around 230,000 clones listed, around nine tenths were seen once. Source material: peripheral blood. These receptors were taken from a man aged 35 to 55 with acute or convalescent COVID-19.

The chain joins TRBV5-1 to TRBJ2-3; the match to TRBD1 covers 7 bases. CDR1 SGHRS and CDR2 YFSETQ come from the germline V gene. The CDR3 is 17 residues long. Unmatched junction bases numbered 13, after V lost 4 bases and J lost 2 bases. The CDR3 here is CASSDLIGTDPTDTQYF. DNA of the CDR3: TGCGCCAGCAGCGACCTGATCGGGACAGACCCCACAGATACGCAGTATTTT.

V is TRBV3-1 (or the pseudogene TRBV3-2) and J is TRBJ1-1; D perhaps matches TRBD1 (6 bases). The CDR3 spans 14 residues. Germline CDR1 is LGHDT and CDR2 is YNNKEL (reference sequence). V lost 1 base and J 0 bases, leaving 6 bases between the germline ends. This chain's CDR3 is CASSQGGLNTEAFF. The CDR3 DNA sequence: TGTGCCAGCAGCCAAGGGGGGCTGAACACTGAAGCTTTCTTT.

This sequence joins TRBV9 and TRBJ2-7; weak D call: TRBD2 (6 bases). The V gene lost 3 bases and the J gene lost 2 bases, with 15 bases spanning the gap. CDR1 and CDR2 (germline): SGDLS, YYNGEE. This CDR3 region has 15 residues. CDR3 sequence: CASSAQPGLAYEQYF. CDR3 sequence (DNA): TGTGCCAGCAGCGCCCAACCGGGACTTGCCTACGAGCAGTACTTC.

This chain joins TRBV5-1 and TRBJ1-5, with TRBD1 matching 7 bases. In germline, CDR1 is SGHRS, CDR2 YFSETQ. The CDR3 totals 15 residues. V dropped 0 bases and J dropped 0; count of bases not matched to a gene: 0. In DNA, the CDR3 is TGCGCCAGCAGCTTGGACAGGGGTAGCAATCAGCCCCAGCATTTT. Its protein is CASSLDRGSNQPQHF.

The rearrangement joins TRBV5-1 to TRBJ1-4, with a weak D call TRBD1 (5 bases). The CDR3 is 14 residues long. Germline V gives CDR1 SGHRS, CDR2 YFSETQ. V was shortened by 3 bases and J by 5 bases, with 11 bases between the two germline ends. The CDR3 nucleotides are TGCGCCAGCAGCTGGACACTCGAAAATGAAAAACTGTTTTTT. This codes for CASSWTLENEKLFF.

This clone showed up just a few times. The chain couples TRBV7-6 to TRBJ2-5; 9 bases fit TRBD2. The V segment lost 5 bases and the J segment 4 bases; nucleotides outside the gene matches: 14. CDR1 and CDR2 from the germline V gene are SGHVS and FNYEAQ. CDR3 length equals 17 residues. The CDR3 loop is CASSGAGREGRRETQYF. In DNA, the CDR3 is TGTGCCAGCAGCGGAGCGGGGCGGGAGGGCCGTCGAGAGACCCAGTACTTC. Full variable domain (remainder filled in from reference TRBV7-6 and TRBJ2-5): GAGVSQSPRYKVTKRGQDVALRCDPISGHVSLYWYRQALGQGPEFLTYFNYEAQQDKSGLPNDRFSAERPEGSISTLTIQRTEQRDSAMYRCASSGAGREGRRETQYFGPGTRLLVL.

This clone has a single count. The V call is TRBV6-6, the J call TRBJ2-6, with 7 bases matching TRBD1. The length of the CDR3 is 17 residues. Trimming cost V 5 bases and J 3 bases; bases outside gene matches: 10. In germline, CDR1 is MNHNY, CDR2 SVGAGI (reference sequence). CDR3 DNA sequence: TGTGCCAGCAGTCATAGACAGGGACATAGTGGGGCCAACGTCCTGACTTTC. Protein: CASSHRQGHSGANVLTF.

The V and J genes are TRBV23-1 and TRBJ1-5; D remains ambiguous. TRBV23-1 has ORF status, its function being uncertain. This CDR3 has 16 residues. Between the trimmed V and J ends, which lost 4 bases and 0 bases, there was a span of 13 bases. CDR3 residues: CASSRRRGDSNQPQHF. The CDR3 DNA sequence: TGCGCCAGCAGTCGCCGTCGGGGAGATAGCAATCAGCCCCAGCATTTT.

The rearrangement links TRBV11-2 to TRBJ2-3; D is unclear. Looked up from germline, CDR1 is SGHAT and CDR2 is FQNNGV. The CDR3 covers 15 residues. Trimming left V 5 bases short and J 1 base short, with 13 bases between. The CDR3 coding sequence is TGTGCCAGCAGCCTCGATAGCTCTGGCACAGATACGCAGTATTTT. Amino acid sequence: CASSLDSSGTDTQYF.

The V gene is TRBV23-1, the J gene TRBJ1-1; TRBD1 agrees at 7 bases. TRBV23-1 is reported as an ORF; its role is uncertain. V gave up 6 bases and J gave up 2 bases; unmatched junction bases: 12. The CDR3 loop spans 16 amino acids. CDR3 loop: CASSFTGEGGNTEAFF. The CDR3 coding sequence is TGCGCCAGCAGCTTTACAGGGGAAGGGGGTAACACTGAAGCTTTCTTT.

This chain uses TRBV2 with TRBJ1-2; 9 bases match TRBD1. Trimming cost V 6 bases and J 3 bases; bases outside gene matches: 8. This CDR3 is built from 15 residues. Per the germline V gene, CDR1 is SNHLY and CDR2 is FYNNEI. The CDR3 spells CASRHPGQGHYGYTF. The CDR3 nucleotides are TGTGCCAGCAGACACCCGGGACAGGGACACTATGGCTACACCTTC.